One sample yielded the 19 T cell receptor beta chains listed below, sequenced in a study of T cell clonality in common variable immunodeficiency. Findings and limits, study-wide: Fewer deletions and N-nucleotide insertions were reportedly seen in common variable immunodeficiency TCR beta sequences.

Their antigen targets remain unknown. Clones were read by immunoSEQ multiplex PCR, and TCRdb kept only the in-frame ones, dropping some. The sample yields over 25,000 clones, without any singletons. Input material: peripheral blood mononuclear cells. The receptors come from a human donor with common variable immunodeficiency.

A remark on this clone: Sequencing ends 3 residues short of the CDR3 end; the germline J gene provides the rest. This chain uses TRBV30 with TRBJ1-1; 7 bases match TRBD1. After removal of 5 bases from V and 0 bases from J, the junction contained 3 bases not matched to a gene. CDR1 is GTSNPN, CDR2 SVGIG, per germline (reference sequence). CDR3 size: 13 residues. The DNA read from the CDR3 is TGTGCCTGGTCGACAGGGATGAACACTGAA. This codes for CAWSTGMNTE. The complete CDR3 protein is CAWSTGMNTEAFF. Full variable domain (outside the CDR3, taken from reference TRBV30 and TRBJ1-1): SQTIHQWPATLVQPVGSPLSLECTVEGTSNPNLYWYRQAAGRGLQLLFYSVGIGQISSEVPQNLSASRPQDRQFILSSKKLLLSDSGFYLCAWSTGMNTEAFFGQGTRLTVV.

This clone was counted a few times. The read gets to within 3 residues of the CDR3 end, and the germline J gene fills in the rest. The rearrangement joins TRBV7-2 to TRBJ2-1, with D maybe TRBD1 (5 bases). The CDR3 loop spans 13 amino acids. In germline, CDR1 is SGHTA, CDR2 FQGNSA. Deletions cut 1 base from V and 6 bases from J, with 7 bases between. The CDR3 bases that were read are TGTGCCAGCAGCTTAGTAAGGGGCAATGAG. This encodes CASSLVRGNE. The CDR3, in full, reads CASSLVRGNEQFF.

This clone turned up a few times. The sequenced fragment ends 3 residues before the CDR3 boundary, so the rest is inferred from the germline J gene. The V call is TRBV7-2, the J call TRBJ2-3; TRBD2 aligns across 7 bases. The length of the CDR3 is 16 residues. The V segment lost 0 bases and the J segment 1 base; nucleotides outside the gene matches: 4. Per the germline V gene, CDR1 is SGHTA and CDR2 is FQGNSA. The part of the CDR3 DNA that was read is TGTGCCAGCAGCTTAGCTGCGGCGGGGGGCACAGATACG. This encodes CASSLAAAGGTDT. The entire CDR3 sequence reads CASSLAAAGGTDTQYF.

In this sample, this clone turned up a few times. Relative to the germline gene, one junction end is altered; a read error may explain this. The read is 3 residues too short to cover the CDR3 end, so that end is filled in from the germline J gene. This chain links TRBV7-9 with TRBJ2-3; D gene uncertain. The CDR3 is 11 residues long. Per germline, CDR1 SEHNR and CDR2 FQNEAQ (reference sequence). CDR3 DNA (partial): TGTTCCAGCAGATCCGTGGATACG. Translating gives CSSRSVDT. The full CDR3 reads CSSRSVDTQYF.

This clone has at least ten counts. The CDR3 end falls 3 residues outside the read, so it is completed with the germline J gene. The chain employs TRBV10-1 and TRBJ2-3; the match to TRBD1 covers 8 bases. The CDR3 spans 14 residues. Unmatched junction bases numbered 4, after V lost 4 bases and J lost 4 bases. CDR1 is WNHNN and CDR2 is SYGVQD in the germline V gene (reference sequence). Partial CDR3 DNA: TGCGCCAGCAGTGTCCAGGGGGCATCAGATACG. It specifies CASSVQGASDT. The full CDR3 protein is CASSVQGASDTQYF.

This clone was seen more than once but under ten times. The sequenced fragment ends 3 residues before the CDR3 boundary, so the rest is inferred from the germline J gene. This chain uses TRBV5-1 with TRBJ2-6; D is uncertain. V was trimmed by 2 bases and J by 0 bases, leaving 9 bases between them. This CDR3 spans 16 amino acids. The germline V gene has CDR1 SGHRS and CDR2 YFSETQ. The CDR3 protein is CASSFRSGSGANVLTF. The CDR3 DNA, read in part, is TGCGCCAGCAGCTTCCGTTCGGGCTCTGGGGCCAACGTC.

This clone was seen repeatedly, ten times or more. Read coverage stops 3 residues before the CDR3 terminus; the germline J gene supplies the remainder. The chain has TRBV7-3 and TRBJ2-6; D is uncertain. V lost 1 base to trimming and J lost 0 bases, with 10 bases between them. The germline gives CDR1 SGHTA, CDR2 FQGTGA. The CDR3 has 17 amino acids. The CDR3 is CASSLRAGSSGANVLTF. The part of the CDR3 DNA that was read is TGTGCCAGCAGCTTAAGGGCAGGCAGCTCTGGGGCCAACGTC.

The sample holds a few counts of this clone. One end of the junction fails to match germline, which may point to a read error. The read ends 3 residues early relative to the CDR3; the germline J gene fills the gap. This sequence joins TRBV7-8 and TRBJ1-4; D is unresolved. The CDR3 covers 17 residues. Looked up from germline, CDR1 is SGHVS and CDR2 is FQNEAQ. This chain's CDR3 is CASSLVAGRVTKEKLFF. The sequenced part of the CDR3 DNA is TGTGCCAGCAGCTTAGTTGCGGGCCGGGTAACTAAGGAAAAA. The whole variable domain, filled in from reference TRBV7-8 and TRBJ1-4, reads GAGVSQSPRYKVAKRGQDVALRCDPISGHVSLFWYQQALGQGPEFLTYFQNEAQLDKSGLPSDRFFAERPEGSVSTLKIQRTQQEDSAVYLCASSLVAGRVTKEKLFFGSGTQLSVL.

Comments on this clone: With the read ending 3 residues before the CDR3 end, the germline J gene is used to fill in that end. The rearrangement links TRBV7-8 to TRBJ2-2; 7 nucleotides line up with TRBD2. The CDR3 is 11 residues long. Germline trimming cut 8 bases from V and 7 bases from J; bases unmatched to any gene: 1. CDR1 and CDR2 from the germline V gene are SGHVS and FQNEAQ. CDR3 DNA, as far as it was read: TGTGCCAGCGGGAGGGGCGGGGAG. It translates to CASGRGGE. The CDR3 in its entirety is CASGRGGELFF.

This clone was observed a few times. The read ends 3 residues early relative to the CDR3; the germline J gene fills the gap. This chain uses TRBV18 with TRBJ1-1, with D unclear. V was cut by 0 bases and J by 0 bases, with 8 bases left in between. CDR3 length equals 15 residues. Germline CDR1 reads KGHSH; CDR2 reads LQKENI. Incomplete CDR3 DNA: TGTGCCAGCTCACCACCAGGCACCATGAACACTGAA. Translating it yields CASSPPGTMNTE. In full, the CDR3 reads CASSPPGTMNTEAFF.

This clone was counted ten times or more. The missing CDR3 end, 3 residues past where the read stops, is filled in from the germline J gene. The gene calls are TRBV20-1 and TRBJ2-5; 9 bases agree with TRBD1. Germline V gives CDR1 DFQATT, CDR2 SNEGSKA (reference sequence). The CDR3 sequence is 16 residues long. V trimming: 2 bases; J trimming: 5 bases; junction bases outside the gene matches: 12. CDR3 DNA (partial): TGCAGTGCTAGAACCCCGCTAACAGGGGGCTGGGAGACC. Translating gives CSARTPLTGGWET. The full CDR3 reads CSARTPLTGGWETQYF.

This clone was seen more than once but under ten times. Read sequence stops 3 residues before the CDR3 end, and the germline J gene provides the missing end. The chain couples TRBV6-2 or TRBV6-3 to TRBJ1-2; D is possibly TRBD1 (5 bases). Trimming removed 0 bases at V and 2 bases at J, with 10 bases between. This CDR3 comprises 15 residues. Germline values: CDR1 MNHEY, CDR2 SVGEGT. The covered CDR3 bases are TGTGCCAGCAGTTACTCGATGGGGCAGAACTATGGC. This translates into CASSYSMGQNYG. The full CDR3 sequence reads CASSYSMGQNYGYTF.

For this clone: The CDR3 end lies 3 residues beyond the end of the read and is filled in from the germline J gene. The chain recombines TRBV6-2 or TRBV6-3 with TRBJ2-7; weak D call: TRBD1 (5 bases). V shed 1 base and J shed 1 base, with 8 bases lying between them. CDR3 length: 14 residues. In germline, CDR1 is MNHEY, CDR2 SVGEGT. The DNA read from the CDR3 is TGTGCCAGCAGTTACTGGGCAGGGTCCTACGAG. Amino acid sequence: CASSYWAGSYE. The entire CDR3 is CASSYWAGSYEQYF.

This clone was observed many times. The read ends 3 residues early relative to the CDR3; the germline J gene fills the gap. The V gene is TRBV5-1, the J gene TRBJ2-5, with 14 bases matching TRBD2. The CDR3 sequence is 22 residues long. The trim removed 0 bases at V and 1 base at J, leaving 17 bases unmatched. Germline CDR1 reads SGHRS; CDR2 reads YFSETQ. The CDR3 spells CASSLGWTSGGPHLSRQETQYF. The part of the CDR3 DNA that was read is TGCGCCAGCAGCTTGGGGTGGACTAGCGGGGGGCCCCATCTATCCCGCCAAGAGACC.

Note on this clone: The read is 3 residues too short to cover the CDR3 end, so that end is filled in from the germline J gene. Other DNA variants within this sample encode the same CDR3. The V gene is TRBV30, the J gene TRBJ1-2; D uncertain. V lost 5 bases to trimming and J lost 7 bases, with 11 bases between them. Germline V gene data show CDR1 as GTSNPN and CDR2 as SVGIG (reference sequence). The CDR3 loop spans 11 amino acids. Partial CDR3 DNA: TGTGCCTGGGAAAATACCGGTGGC. Its protein product is CAWENTGG. The complete CDR3 sequence is CAWENTGGYTF.

This clone turned up a few times. The part of the CDR3 DNA that was read is TGTGCCAGCAGCTTGGGACGGCAGCGAGAGACC. It is translated as CASSLGRQRET. Given in full, the CDR3 is CASSLGRQRETQYF. The chain uses TRBV5-8 and TRBJ2-5; D gene unclear. The read falls 3 residues short of the CDR3 end, and the missing part is taken from the germline J gene. The CDR3 contains 14 residues. Germline V CDR1 and CDR2: SGHTS, YDEGEE. V dropped 0 bases and J dropped 4 bases, with 10 bases sitting between them.

This clone was seen more than once but under ten times. One end of the junction varies from germline; a read error may be responsible. The read ends 3 residues shy of where the CDR3 ends; the end is completed using the germline J gene. The chain uses TRBV7-7 and TRBJ2-5, with TRBD2 matching over 7 bases. Germline V gene lookup returns CDR1 SSHAT and CDR2 FNYEAQ (reference sequence). The CDR3 spans 13 residues. The CDR3 loop is CASSWGGEETQYF. The CDR3 bases that were read are TGTGCTAGCAGCTGGGGAGGGGAAGAGACC.

A word on this clone: The CDR3 extends 3 residues past the end of the read, so its final part is completed from the germline J gene. The chain combines TRBV6-2 or TRBV6-3 with TRBJ2-7; possibly TRBD2 for D (6 bases). This CDR3 contains 11 residues. Germline assignment: CDR1 MNHEY and CDR2 SVGEGT. V shed 7 bases and J shed 6 bases, with 10 bases lying between them. Here the CDR3 reads CASNQGGEQYF. The CDR3 bases that were read are TGTGCCAGCAATCAGGGAGGCGAG.

This clone has at least ten counts. The CDR3 end falls 3 residues outside the read, so it is completed with the germline J gene. The chain recombines TRBV18 with TRBJ1-5; 7 bases match TRBD1. CDR3 length: 15 amino acids. V shed 3 bases and J 0 bases; nucleotides not matched to a gene: 2. Germline V gene data show CDR1 as KGHSH and CDR2 as LQKENI. The CDR3 protein is CASSPQGGSNQPQHF. The covered CDR3 bases are TGTGCCAGCTCACCCCAGGGGGGTAGCAATCAGCCC.